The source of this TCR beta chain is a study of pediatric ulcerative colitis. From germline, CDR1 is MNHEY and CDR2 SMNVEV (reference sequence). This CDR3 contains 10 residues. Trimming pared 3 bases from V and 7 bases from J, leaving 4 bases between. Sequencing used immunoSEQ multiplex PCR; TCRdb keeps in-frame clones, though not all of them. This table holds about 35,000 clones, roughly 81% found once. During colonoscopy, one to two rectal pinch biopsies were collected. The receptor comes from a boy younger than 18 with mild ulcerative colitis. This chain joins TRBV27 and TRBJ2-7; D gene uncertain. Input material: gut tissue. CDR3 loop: CASSLVEQYF. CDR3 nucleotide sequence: TGTGCCAGCAGTTTGGTGGAGCAGTACTTC.